This TCR beta chain originates from a study of OX40 agonist ivuxolimab in advanced cancers. V was clipped by 1 base and J by 2 bases, with 4 bases between them. CDR3 length: 13 amino acids. Germline assignment: CDR1 LGHNA and CDR2 YSLEER. Clones were read by immunoSEQ multiplex PCR, and TCRdb kept only the in-frame ones, dropping some. The sample has approximately 50,000 clones, 85% seen once. This TCR was recovered from an adult with an advanced solid tumor such as melanoma, head and neck, liver or kidney cancer. The rearrangement links TRBV4-3 to TRBJ2-3; no clear D. The sequencing used CD4+ or CD8+ T cells sorted from blood, collected in a trial of the OX40 agonist ivuxolimab. CDR3 in amino acids: CASSQAITDTQYF. The CDR3 bases are TGCGCCAGCAGCCAAGCTATCACAGATACGCAGTATTTT.